The 21 T cell receptor beta chains listed next were all sequenced from one sample in a study of T cell responses to AZD1222 COVID-19 vaccine. Profiled with immunoSEQ multiplex PCR; TCRdb holds only in-frame clones, not every one. The table includes approximately 75,000 clones, around 90% detected once. The sample was peripheral blood, taken 28 days after the second AZD1222 dose. The receptors were gathered from an adult who received the AZD1222 COVID-19 vaccine.

This sequence joins TRBV19 and TRBJ2-2; D gene uncertain. CDR3 size: 12 residues. Trimming left V 3 bases short and J 3 bases short, with 2 bases between. Germline V lookup: CDR1 LNHDA, CDR2 SQIVND (reference sequence). Here the CDR3 DNA reads TGTGCCAGTAGTATTTACACCGGGGAGCTGTTTTTT. This gives the protein CASSIYTGELFF. The full variable domain, in which reference TRBV19 and TRBJ2-2 provide the parts outside the CDR3, is DGGITQSPKYLFRKEGQNVTLSCEQNLNHDAMYWYRQDPGQGLRLIYYSQIVNDFQKGDIAEGYSVSREKKESFPLTVTSAQKNPTAFYLCASSIYTGELFFGEGSRLTVL.

The V and J genes are TRBV9 and TRBJ2-7; 7 bases align to TRBD1. With 0 bases clipped from V and 0 bases from J, the junction kept 3 bases outside the gene matches. Germline-derived CDR1 and CDR2 are SGDLS and YYNGEE. The CDR3 contains 15 residues. The CDR3 spells CASSVEQGSSYEQYF. The CDR3, as DNA: TGTGCCAGCAGCGTAGAACAGGGGAGCTCCTACGAGCAGTACTTC.

This clone showed up just a few times. This rearrangement joins TRBV28 to TRBJ1-6; D is unclear. The CDR3 loop spans 13 amino acids. Trimming removed 6 bases at V and 10 bases at J, with 13 bases between. Germline V gene lookup returns CDR1 MDHEN and CDR2 SYDVKM. The CDR3 loop reads CASRAEPRSPLHF. Here the CDR3 DNA reads TGTGCCAGCAGGGCAGAACCTAGGTCACCCCTCCACTTT.

The genes are TRBV7-3 and TRBJ1-2, with TRBD1 matching 7 bases. With V trimmed by 3 bases and J by 6 bases, 7 bases remained unmatched. From germline, CDR1 is SGHTA and CDR2 FQGTGA. This CDR3 contains 14 residues. DNA for the CDR3: TGTGCCAGCAGCTTTTCGGATCAGGGGGATGGCTACACCTTC. Protein sequence: CASSFSDQGDGYTF.

As to this clone: One end of the junction does not line up with germline, which may come from a read error. This chain uses TRBV30 with TRBJ1-2, with D perhaps TRBD1 (6 bases). CDR1 and CDR2 from the germline V gene are GTSNPN and SVGIG (reference sequence). The CDR3 spans 11 residues. The CDR3 loop reads CAWSAGLDRLF. The CDR3, as DNA: TGTGCCTGGAGTGCTGGATTGGACAGACTCTTC.

The chain combines TRBV3-1 (or the pseudogene TRBV3-2) with TRBJ1-6; the D gene is possibly TRBD1 (5 bases). This CDR3 is 14 amino acids long. CDR1 is LGHDT, CDR2 YNNKEL, per germline (reference sequence). V was clipped by 5 bases and J by 7 bases, with 12 bases between them. In DNA form, the CDR3 reads TGTGCCAGCAGCGCGAGGGACGAGAATTCACCCCTCCACTTT. Its protein product is CASSARDENSPLHF.

The V gene is TRBV6-5, the J gene TRBJ2-7, with 10 bases identical to TRBD1. The CDR3 runs to 13 residues. Germline V gives CDR1 MNHEY, CDR2 SVGAGI. Trimming removed 7 bases from V and 2 bases from J; junction bases left unmatched: 2. In nucleotides, the CDR3 is TGTGCCAGCATGGGACAGGGGCCCTACGAGCAGTACTTC. Its protein product is CASMGQGPYEQYF.

The V and J genes are TRBV27 and TRBJ1-1; D remains unclear. CDR1 is MNHEY, CDR2 SMNVEV, per germline (reference sequence). CDR3 length equals 12 residues. The germline V and J ends were trimmed by 5 bases and 7 bases, with 11 bases remaining between them. In DNA, the CDR3 is TGTGCCAGCAGTCTTAGTGGAGGTGAAGCTTTCTTT. Translated, it gives CASSLSGGEAFF.

This clone was seen just once. The CDR3 DNA reads as TGTGCCAGCAGCTCCCCCCTGCGGGGAGCGTACGAGCAGTACTTC. This translates into CASSSPLRGAYEQYF. V is TRBV7-2 and J is TRBJ2-7; D is possibly TRBD2 (6 bases). The CDR3 has 15 amino acids. Germline V gives CDR1 SGHTA, CDR2 FQGNSA. V lost 4 bases and J lost 4, with 17 bases in between.

This clone was counted between two and nine times. The chain joins TRBV9 to TRBJ1-4, with D possibly TRBD1 on 5 matching bases. The ends were cut back, 4 bases at V and 5 bases at J, with 12 bases in the middle. Germline V gives CDR1 SGDLS, CDR2 YYNGEE. The length of the CDR3 is 14 residues. CDR3 in DNA: TGTGCCAGCAGCCCCCAGTGGGGGAATGAAAAACTGTTTTTT. The encoded protein is CASSPQWGNEKLFF.

In the case of this clone: The sample holds other DNA sequences that translate to the same CDR3. This chain connects TRBV12-3 or TRBV12-4 to TRBJ1-1; D is uncertain. This CDR3 has 12 residues. V was shortened by 1 base and J by 3 bases, with 3 bases between the two germline ends. The CDR3 is CASSLGDTEAFF. CDR3 coding DNA: TGTGCCAGCAGTTTAGGGGACACTGAAGCTTTCTTT.

The chain has TRBV5-1 and TRBJ1-4; 9 positions agree with TRBD1. The CDR3 runs 15 residues. V shed 4 bases, J shed 8 bases, and the junction held 9 bases outside the gene matches. CDR1 and CDR2 (germline): SGHRS, YFSETQ. The CDR3: CASSLRGQGGEKLFF. The CDR3, as DNA: TGCGCCAGCAGCCTACGGGGACAGGGAGGAGAAAAACTGTTTTTT.

The rearrangement links TRBV7-9 to TRBJ2-3, with D unresolved. Germline assignment: CDR1 SEHNR and CDR2 FQNEAQ (reference sequence). The length of the CDR3 is 12 residues. The ends were cut back, 5 bases at V and 6 bases at J, with 9 bases in the middle. CDR3 nucleotides: TGTGCCAGCAGCCCCCAGCGCGATACGCAGTATTTT. It yields the protein CASSPQRDTQYF.

The genes are TRBV2 and TRBJ2-7; TRBD2 matches at 12 bases. The V gene end was trimmed by 6 bases and the J gene end by 4 bases; junction bases not matched to a gene: 10. The CDR3 has 16 amino acids. Looked up from germline, CDR1 is SNHLY and CDR2 is FYNNEI. The CDR3 sequence: CASRRPLGTSGYEQYF. DNA for the CDR3: TGTGCCAGCAGGCGCCCCCTCGGGACTAGCGGGTACGAGCAGTACTTC.

A single count supports this clone. The CDR3: CASSQGLAGNLEQYF. Written as DNA, the CDR3 is TGCGCCAGCAGCCAAGGACTAGCGGGGAACCTGGAGCAGTACTTC. The rearrangement uses TRBV4-1 and TRBJ2-7; TRBD2 matches at 11 bases. Looked up from germline, CDR1 is MGHRA and CDR2 is YSYEKL. There are 15 residues in the CDR3. V was pared by 1 base and J by 7 bases, with 6 bases of the junction left unmatched.

The chain couples TRBV20-1 to TRBJ1-1; D is unresolved. Germline lookup yields CDR1 DFQATT and CDR2 SNEGSKA (reference sequence). The CDR3 sequence is 14 residues long. Between the trimmed V and J ends, which lost 3 bases and 4 bases, there was a span of 15 bases. For the CDR3, the DNA is TGCAGTGCTAGTAACGAGCGCCGAGGCACTGAAGCTTTCTTT. Amino acid sequence: CSASNERRGTEAFF.

This chain joins TRBV6-5 and TRBJ2-7; D unresolved. The germline V gene encodes CDR1 MNHEY and CDR2 SVGAGI. Trimming removed 4 bases at V and 6 bases at J, with 10 bases between. The CDR3 has 12 residues. Written as DNA, the CDR3 is TGTGCCAGCAGTTCCTTGACGGGCGAGCAGTACTTC. This gives the protein CASSSLTGEQYF.

V and J are TRBV10-3 and TRBJ1-1; D perhaps matches TRBD1 (6 bases). This CDR3 is built from 13 residues. Germline loops: CDR1 ENHRY, CDR2 SYGVKD. V lost 2 bases, J lost 4 bases, and 8 bases lay in between. The CDR3 DNA follows: TGTGCCATCAGTGAGGCAGGGGTCACTGAAGCTTTCTTT. It encodes CAISEAGVTEAFF.

The chain links TRBV7-2 to TRBJ1-2, with TRBD1 matching over 7 bases. Trimming took 1 base from V and 5 from J; bases not matched to a gene: 4. Germline CDR1 and CDR2: SGHTA and FQGNSA. The CDR3 covers 14 residues. Here the CDR3 reads CASSLVTGIYGYTF. The DNA for the CDR3 is TGTGCCAGCAGCTTAGTGACAGGGATATATGGCTACACCTTC.

The chain combines TRBV6-5 with TRBJ2-7, with 10 nucleotides matching TRBD1. The germline V gene encodes CDR1 MNHEY and CDR2 SVGAGI. The CDR3 sequence is 15 residues long. The V segment lost 1 base and the J segment 5 bases; nucleotides outside the gene matches: 5. Written as DNA, the CDR3 is TGTGCCAGCAGTTACTGGGACAGGGGTAAGGACGAGCAGTACTTC. Translated, it gives CASSYWDRGKDEQYF.

The CDR3 DNA sequence: TGCAGTGCCCCCGGCTCGAATGAGCAGTTCTTC. It is translated as CSAPGSNEQFF. The chain recombines TRBV20-1 with TRBJ2-1; the D is unclear. Germline CDR1 reads DFQATT; CDR2 reads SNEGSKA (reference sequence). Trimming pared 6 bases from V and 7 bases from J, leaving 10 bases between. The CDR3 loop spans 11 amino acids.